This T cell receptor beta chain is drawn from a study of cytomegalovirus exposure and HLA in healthy donors. Turning to the study itself: Early on, a data release was issued that held 65 million to 100 million unique TCRs from HLA-typed donors.

After removal of 3 bases from V and 8 bases from J, the junction contained 7 bases not matched to a gene. Germline CDR1 reads LNHNV; CDR2 reads YYDKDF (reference sequence). This CDR3 is 14 amino acids long. Amplification used 60 Vbeta primers and 13 Jbeta primers. Clones were read by immunoSEQ multiplex PCR, and TCRdb kept only the in-frame ones, dropping some. The sample lists about 110,000 clones, 82% seen once, with more than 1.5% in the top ten. The chain links TRBV15 to TRBJ2-1; 7 bases line up with TRBD2. The material sequenced was PBMCs. The receptor's source is a man in his fifties in good health and CMV-seronegative. CDR3 DNA sequence: TGTGCCACCAGCAGGACTAGCAGCACGTATGAGCAGTTCTTC. As protein: CATSRTSSTYEQFF.